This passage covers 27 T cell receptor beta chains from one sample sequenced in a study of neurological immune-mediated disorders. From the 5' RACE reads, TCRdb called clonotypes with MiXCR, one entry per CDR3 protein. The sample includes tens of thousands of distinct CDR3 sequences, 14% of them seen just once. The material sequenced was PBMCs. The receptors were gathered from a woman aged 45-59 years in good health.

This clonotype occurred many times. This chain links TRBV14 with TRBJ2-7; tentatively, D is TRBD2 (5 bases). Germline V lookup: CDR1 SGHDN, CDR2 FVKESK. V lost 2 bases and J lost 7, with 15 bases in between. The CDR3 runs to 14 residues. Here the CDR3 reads CASSQQVRGSEQYF. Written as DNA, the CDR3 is TGTGCCAGCAGCCAACAGGTTCGAGGGTCGGAGCAGTACTTC. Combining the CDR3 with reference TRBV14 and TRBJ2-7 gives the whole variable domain EAGVTQFPSHSVIEKGQTVTLRCDPISGHDNLYWYRRVMGKEIKFLLHFVKESKQDESGMPNNRFLAERTGGTYSTLKVQPAELEDSGVYFCASSQQVRGSEQYFGPGTRLTVT.

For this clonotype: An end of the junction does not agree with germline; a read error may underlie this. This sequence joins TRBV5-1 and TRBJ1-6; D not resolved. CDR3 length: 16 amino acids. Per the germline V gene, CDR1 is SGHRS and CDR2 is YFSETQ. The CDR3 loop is CASGLAEISYNSPLHF. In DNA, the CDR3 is TGCGCCAGCGGCTTAGCAGAGATCTCCTATAATTCACCCCTCCACTTT.

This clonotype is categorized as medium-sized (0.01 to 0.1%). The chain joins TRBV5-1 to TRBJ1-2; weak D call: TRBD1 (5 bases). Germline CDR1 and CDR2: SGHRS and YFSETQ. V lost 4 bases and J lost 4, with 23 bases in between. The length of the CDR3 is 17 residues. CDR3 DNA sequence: TGCGCCAGCAGCGCACAGGTCTCCGGGGCAACTCCCTATGGCTACACCTTC. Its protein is CASSAQVSGATPYGYTF.

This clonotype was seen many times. Here the CDR3 DNA reads TGTGCCAGCAGCACCCGGGACAGGGGGATGACTGAAGCTTTCTTT. Translating gives CASSTRDRGMTEAFF. The rearrangement joins TRBV28 to TRBJ1-1, with 11 positions matching TRBD1. Germline CDR1 MDHEN, CDR2 SYDVKM. Trimming took 6 bases from V and 5 from J; bases not matched to a gene: 8. CDR3 size: 15 residues. Using reference TRBV28 and TRBJ1-1 for the parts outside the CDR3, the full variable domain is DVKVTQSSRYLVKRTGEKVFLECVQDMDHENMFWYRQDPGLGLRLIYFSYDVKMKEKGDIPEGYSVSREKKERFSLILESASTNQTSMYLCASSTRDRGMTEAFFGQGTRLTVV.

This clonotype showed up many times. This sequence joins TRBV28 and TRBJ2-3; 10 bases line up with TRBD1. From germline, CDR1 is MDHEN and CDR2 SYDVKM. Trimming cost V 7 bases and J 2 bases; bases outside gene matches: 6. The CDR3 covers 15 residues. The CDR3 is CASKHGTGVTDTQYF. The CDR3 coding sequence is TGTGCCAGCAAACACGGGACAGGGGTCACAGATACGCAGTATTTT.

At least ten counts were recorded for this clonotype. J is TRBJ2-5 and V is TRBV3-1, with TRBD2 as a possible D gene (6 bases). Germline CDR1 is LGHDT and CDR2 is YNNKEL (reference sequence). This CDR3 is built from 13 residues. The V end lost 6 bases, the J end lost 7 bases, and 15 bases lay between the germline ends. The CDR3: CASRKLAPATQYF. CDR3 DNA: TGTGCCAGCAGGAAACTAGCCCCGGCGACCCAGTACTTC.

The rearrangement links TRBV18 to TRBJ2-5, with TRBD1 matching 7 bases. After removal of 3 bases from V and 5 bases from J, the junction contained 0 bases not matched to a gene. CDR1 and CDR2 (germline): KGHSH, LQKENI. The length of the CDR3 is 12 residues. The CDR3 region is CASSPDRETQYF. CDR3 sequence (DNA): TGTGCCAGCTCACCGGACAGGGAGACCCAGTACTTC.

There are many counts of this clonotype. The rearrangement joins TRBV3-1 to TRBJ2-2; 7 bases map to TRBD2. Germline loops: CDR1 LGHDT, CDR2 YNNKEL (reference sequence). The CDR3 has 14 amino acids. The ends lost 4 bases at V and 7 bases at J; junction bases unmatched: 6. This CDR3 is CASSRAGDGGELFF. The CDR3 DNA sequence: TGTGCCAGCAGCCGGGCGGGAGACGGCGGGGAGCTGTTTTTT.

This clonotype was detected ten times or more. CDR3 in amino acids: CASSLAASGASTDTQYF. CDR3 nucleotide sequence: TGTGCCAGCAGCTTAGCGGCTAGCGGAGCAAGCACAGATACGCAGTATTTT. The J gene is TRBJ2-3, the V gene TRBV7-2, with 7 nucleotides matching TRBD2. The germline V gene encodes CDR1 SGHTA and CDR2 FQGNSA. The CDR3 totals 17 residues. V gave up 0 bases and J gave up 0 bases; unmatched junction bases: 6.

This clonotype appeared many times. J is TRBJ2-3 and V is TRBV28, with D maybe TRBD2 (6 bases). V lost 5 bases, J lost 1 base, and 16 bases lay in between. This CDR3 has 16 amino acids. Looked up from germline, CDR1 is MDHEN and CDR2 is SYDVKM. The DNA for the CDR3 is TGTGCCAGCAGTCCCGCCGGGACTGGGGGCACAGATACGCAGTATTTT. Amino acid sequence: CASSPAGTGGTDTQYF. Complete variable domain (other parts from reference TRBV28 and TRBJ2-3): DVKVTQSSRYLVKRTGEKVFLECVQDMDHENMFWYRQDPGLGLRLIYFSYDVKMKEKGDIPEGYSVSREKKERFSLILESASTNQTSMYLCASSPAGTGGTDTQYFGPGTRLTVL.

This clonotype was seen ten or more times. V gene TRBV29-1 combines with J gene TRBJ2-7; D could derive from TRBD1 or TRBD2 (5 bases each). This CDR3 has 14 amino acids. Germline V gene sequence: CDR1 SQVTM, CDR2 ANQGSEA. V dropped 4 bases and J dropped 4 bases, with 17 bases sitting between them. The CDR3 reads CSVVGVPGGYEQYF. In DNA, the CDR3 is TGCAGCGTTGTGGGGGTCCCGGGCGGGTACGAGCAGTACTTC.

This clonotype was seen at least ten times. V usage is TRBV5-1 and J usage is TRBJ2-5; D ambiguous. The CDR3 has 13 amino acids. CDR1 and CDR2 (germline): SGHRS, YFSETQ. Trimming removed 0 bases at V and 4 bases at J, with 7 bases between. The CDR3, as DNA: TGCGCCAGCAGCTTGGAAGCTTCAGAGACCCAGTACTTC. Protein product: CASSLEASETQYF.

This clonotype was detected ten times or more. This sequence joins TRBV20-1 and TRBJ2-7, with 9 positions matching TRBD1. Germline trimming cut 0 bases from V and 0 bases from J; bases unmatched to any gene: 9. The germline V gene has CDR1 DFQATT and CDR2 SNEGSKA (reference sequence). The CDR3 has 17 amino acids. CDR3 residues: CSARDPGDRGFSYEQYF. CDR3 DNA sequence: TGCAGTGCTAGAGATCCGGGAGACAGGGGGTTCTCCTACGAGCAGTACTTC.

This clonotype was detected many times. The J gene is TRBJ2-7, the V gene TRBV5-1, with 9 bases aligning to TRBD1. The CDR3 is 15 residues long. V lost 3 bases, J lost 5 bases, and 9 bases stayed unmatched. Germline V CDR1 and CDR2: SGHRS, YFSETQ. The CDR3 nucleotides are TGCGCCAGCAGCTCCCGAGGGACAGGGTGGCACGAGCAGTACTTC. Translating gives CASSSRGTGWHEQYF.

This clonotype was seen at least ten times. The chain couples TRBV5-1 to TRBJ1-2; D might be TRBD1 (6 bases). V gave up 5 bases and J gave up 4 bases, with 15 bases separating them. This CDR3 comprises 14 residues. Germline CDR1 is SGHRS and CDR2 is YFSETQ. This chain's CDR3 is CASREQGYGYGYTF. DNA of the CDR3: TGCGCCAGCAGGGAACAGGGCTATGGCTATGGCTACACCTTC.

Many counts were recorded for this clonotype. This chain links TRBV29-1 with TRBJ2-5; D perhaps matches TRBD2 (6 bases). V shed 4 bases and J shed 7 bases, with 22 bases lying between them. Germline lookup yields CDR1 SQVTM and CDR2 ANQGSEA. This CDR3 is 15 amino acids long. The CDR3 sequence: CSVVTGDTAGGTQYF. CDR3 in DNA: TGCAGCGTTGTAACGGGAGACACCGCCGGGGGGACCCAGTACTTC.

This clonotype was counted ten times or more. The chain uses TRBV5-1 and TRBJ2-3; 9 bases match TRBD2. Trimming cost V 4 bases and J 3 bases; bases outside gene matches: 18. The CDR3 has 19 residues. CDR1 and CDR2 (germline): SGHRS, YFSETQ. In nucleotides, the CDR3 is TGCGCCAGCAGCCTTGTGCCGCGAGGTAGCGGGGGAATTACAGATACGCAGTATTTT. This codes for CASSLVPRGSGGITDTQYF.

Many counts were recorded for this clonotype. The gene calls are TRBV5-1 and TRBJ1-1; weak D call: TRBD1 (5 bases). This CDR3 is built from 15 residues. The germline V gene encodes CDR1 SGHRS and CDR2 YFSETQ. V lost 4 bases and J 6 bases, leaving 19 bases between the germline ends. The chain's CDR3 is CASSTEGRAGAEAFF. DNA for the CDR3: TGCGCCAGCAGCACGGAGGGCAGGGCGGGGGCTGAAGCTTTCTTT.

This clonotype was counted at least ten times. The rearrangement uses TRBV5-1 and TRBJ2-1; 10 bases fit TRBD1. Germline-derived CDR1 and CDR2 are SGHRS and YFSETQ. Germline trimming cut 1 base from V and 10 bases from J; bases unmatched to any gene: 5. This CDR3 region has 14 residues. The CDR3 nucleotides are TGCGCCAGCAGCTTGAGACAGGGGGCAGACGAGCAGTTCTTC. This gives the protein CASSLRQGADEQFF.

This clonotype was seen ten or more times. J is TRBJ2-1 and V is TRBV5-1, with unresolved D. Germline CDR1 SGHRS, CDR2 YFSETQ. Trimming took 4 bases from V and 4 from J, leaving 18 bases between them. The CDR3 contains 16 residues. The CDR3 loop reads CASSHLVGGEYNEQFF. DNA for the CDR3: TGCGCCAGCAGCCATCTGGTGGGTGGGGAATACAATGAGCAGTTCTTC. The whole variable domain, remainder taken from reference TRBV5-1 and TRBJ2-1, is KAGVTQTPRYLIKTRGQQVTLSCSPISGHRSVSWYQQTPGQGLQFLFEYFSETQRNKGNFPGRFSGRQFSNSRSEMNVSTLELGDSALYLCASSHLVGGEYNEQFFGPGTRLTVL.

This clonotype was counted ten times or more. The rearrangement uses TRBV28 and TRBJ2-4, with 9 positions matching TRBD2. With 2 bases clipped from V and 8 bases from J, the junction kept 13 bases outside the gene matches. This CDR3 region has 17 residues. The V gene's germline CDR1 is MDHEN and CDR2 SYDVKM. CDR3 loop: CASSLMSVSGGRDIQYF. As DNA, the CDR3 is TGTGCCAGCAGTTTAATGTCGGTTAGCGGGGGACGGGACATTCAGTACTTC.

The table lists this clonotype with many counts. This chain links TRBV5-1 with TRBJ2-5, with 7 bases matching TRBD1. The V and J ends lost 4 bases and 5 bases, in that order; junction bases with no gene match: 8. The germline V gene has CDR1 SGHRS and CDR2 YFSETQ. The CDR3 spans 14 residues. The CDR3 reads CASSRSGQSETQYF. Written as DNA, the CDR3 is TGCGCCAGCAGCCGCTCGGGACAGAGCGAGACCCAGTACTTC.

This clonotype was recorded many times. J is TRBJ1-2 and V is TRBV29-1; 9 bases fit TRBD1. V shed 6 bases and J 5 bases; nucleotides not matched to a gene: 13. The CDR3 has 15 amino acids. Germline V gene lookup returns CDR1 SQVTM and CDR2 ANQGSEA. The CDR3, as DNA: TGCAGCGTAAAGGAGACAGGGGGAATAGGGTATGGCTACACCTTC. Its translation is CSVKETGGIGYGYTF. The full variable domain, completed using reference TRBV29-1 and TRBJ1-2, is SAVISQKPSRDICQRGTSLTIQCQVDSQVTMMFWYRQQPGQSLTLIATANQGSEATYESGFVIDKFPISRPNLTFSTLTVSNMSPEDSSIYLCSVKETGGIGYGYTFGSGTRLTVV.

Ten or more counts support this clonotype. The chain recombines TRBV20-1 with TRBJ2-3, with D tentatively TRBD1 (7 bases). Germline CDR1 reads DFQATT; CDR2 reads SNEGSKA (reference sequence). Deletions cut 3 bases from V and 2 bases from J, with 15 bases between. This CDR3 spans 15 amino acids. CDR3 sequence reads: CSASADRDFTDTQYF. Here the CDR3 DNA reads TGCAGTGCTAGTGCCGACAGGGACTTCACAGATACGCAGTATTTT.

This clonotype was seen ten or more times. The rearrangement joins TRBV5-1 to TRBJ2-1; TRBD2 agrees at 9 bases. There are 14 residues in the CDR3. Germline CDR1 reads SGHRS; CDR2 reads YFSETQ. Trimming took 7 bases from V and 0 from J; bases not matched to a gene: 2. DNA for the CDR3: TGCGCCAGCGAGCGGGGGGACTCCTACAATGAGCAGTTCTTC. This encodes CASERGDSYNEQFF. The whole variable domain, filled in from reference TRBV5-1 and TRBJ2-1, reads KAGVTQTPRYLIKTRGQQVTLSCSPISGHRSVSWYQQTPGQGLQFLFEYFSETQRNKGNFPGRFSGRQFSNSRSEMNVSTLELGDSALYLCASERGDSYNEQFFGPGTRLTVL.

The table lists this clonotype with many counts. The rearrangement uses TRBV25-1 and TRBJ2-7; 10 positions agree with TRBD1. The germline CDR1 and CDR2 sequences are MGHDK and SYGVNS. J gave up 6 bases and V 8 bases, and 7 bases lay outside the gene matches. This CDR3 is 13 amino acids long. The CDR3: CASGRQGAAEQYF. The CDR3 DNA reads TGTGCCAGCGGCCGACAGGGGGCGGCCGAGCAGTACTTC.

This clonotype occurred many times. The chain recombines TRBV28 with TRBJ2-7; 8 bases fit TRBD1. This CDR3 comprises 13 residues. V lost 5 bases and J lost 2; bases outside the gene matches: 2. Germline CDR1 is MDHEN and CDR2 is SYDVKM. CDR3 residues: CASSLTGAYEQYF. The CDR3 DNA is TGTGCCAGCAGTCTGACAGGGGCCTACGAGCAGTACTTC.